The rows below give T cell receptor beta chains drawn from one sample of a study of post-analysis software for immune sequencing data. TCRdb re-derived calls from the PCR reads in MiXCR, one entry per CDR3 protein. The sample has 550,000 to 700,000 distinct CDR3 sequences; 40% to 50% are singletons. Material for sequencing was blood. The receptor source for this set is a girl aged 5 to 17 with multiple sclerosis. Both conserved end residues are trimmed from each CDR3.

j_call v_call cdr3_aa
TRBJ2-1 TRBV6-1 ASQQGGQF
TRBJ2-7 TRBV6-6 ASGGLAGDEQY
TRBJ1-2 TRBV20-1 SARDLSGENYGYT
TRBJ2-5 TRBV5-1 ASSLSAGGQETQY
TRBJ2-3 TRBV6-5 ASSYSGGYTDTQY
TRBJ2-7 TRBV7-9 ASSFDGYEQY
TRBJ1-4 TRBV20-1 SARNARGHEKLF
TRBJ1-6 TRBV5-6 ASREFGRNDNSPLH
TRBJ1-2 TRBV20-1 SARVTDNYGYT
TRBJ2-7 TRBV20-1 RASEGGHEQY
TRBJ1-2 TRBV27 ASRAATTGAHYGYT
TRBJ1-2 TRBV5-1 ASSQRASGEGYGYT
TRBJ2-5 TRBV12-3/TRBV12-4 ASSLAGTGQETQY
TRBJ2-3 TRBV24-1 ATSEEGNTQY
TRBJ2-3 TRBV2 ASNLRLVQVRY
TRBJ2-1 TRBV6-4 ASSDAPPGQGKNEQF
TRBJ1-4 TRBV12-3/TRBV12-4 ASSFHEKLF
TRBJ2-5 TRBV20-1 SAQSGNLGETQY
TRBJ1-2 TRBV10-3 AIRGQGNYGYT
TRBJ2-7 TRBV4-1 ASSQPASGDYEQY
TRBJ2-7 TRBV7-9 ASSLRGQVVKQY
TRBJ2-6 TRBV9 ASSADRGRGANVLT
TRBJ2-1 TRBV5-1 ASSATGSPYNEQF
TRBJ1-1 TRBV4-1 ASSQMSNSPTEAF
- TRBV7-8 ASSLEASGEHEQY
TRBJ2-2 TRBV3-1 ASGPTSGKNTGELF
TRBJ2-1 TRBV4-1 ASSHLPAGISYNEQF
TRBJ2-5 TRBV6-6 ASSPSPPGWSYGQY
TRBJ2-7 TRBV7-9 ASSPQFGADEQY
TRBJ2-7 TRBV4-1 ASSQVGHSYNEQY
TRBJ2-3 TRBV27 ASGDPTQY
TRBJ1-2 TRBV5-1 ASSLAAGGQGYT
TRBJ1-2 TRBV5-1 ASSLVRPEPPWGYT
TRBJ1-2 TRBV6-5 ASSYQSRGQFTGYT
TRBJ2-1 TRBV12-3/TRBV12-4 ASTPGRLSSYNEQF
TRBJ2-7 TRBV12-3/TRBV12-4 ASSLGTPASNEQY
TRBJ2-7 TRBV10-3 AISERTATYEQY
TRBJ1-2 TRBV15 ATSRDPGYGYT
TRBJ2-7 TRBV11-1 ASSWAKGNEQY
TRBJ1-5 TRBV3-1 ASSPPGAGNQPQH